This T cell receptor (beta chain) emerged from a study of cytomegalovirus exposure and HLA in healthy donors. CDR1 and CDR2 from the germline V gene are LNHDA and SQIVND (reference sequence). V was pared by 6 bases and J by 7 bases, with 20 bases between. The CDR3 covers 15 residues. Researchers ran the PCR with 60 Vbeta and 13 Jbeta primers. Clones were sequenced by immunoSEQ multiplex PCR, and TCRdb holds only the in-frame ones, with some missing. Among 150,000 to 200,000 clones listed, 70% to 80% were seen once. Findings and caveats of the study: A few CMV-associated chains were confirmed in vitro to be specific for CMV antigens. Reports showed the classifier diagnosing cytomegalovirus status with high specificity and sensitivity.

With regard to this clone: The antigen is undetermined.

Sample: PBMCs. The sequence was obtained from a woman aged 40 to 50 in good health and CMV-seronegative. The chain employs TRBV19 and TRBJ2-3; a weak D match, TRBD1 (6 bases). The CDR3 sequence: CASSPDSPGVNTQYF. CDR3 DNA: TGTGCCAGTAGCCCGGACAGCCCAGGGGTGAATACGCAGTATTTT.